This TCR beta chain was recovered during a study of blood T cell repertoires in COVID-19. About the study: Collection of acute and convalescent COVID-19 samples took place in the United States, Italy and Spain.

The germline V gene has CDR1 WSHSY and CDR2 SAAADI. The V end lost 2 bases, the J end lost 5 bases, and 12 bases lay between the germline ends. This CDR3 has 14 residues. Per the study methods: Estimation of nucleated cell counts was performed using reference gene primer amplification. Clones were read by immunoSEQ multiplex PCR, and TCRdb kept only the in-frame ones, dropping some. V, J and clone size are taken as reported in that table, and D and trimming were inferred from the DNA itself. The data contain approximately 120,000 clones, around 80% of them singletons. Material: peripheral blood. This sequence was found in a woman aged 50 to 65 with acute or convalescent COVID-19. The genes are TRBV10-2 and TRBJ2-5; tentatively, D is TRBD1 (5 bases). The CDR3, as DNA: TGCGCCAGCAGTGAGCAGGGTTCGTCTGAGACCCAGTACTTC. Encoded protein: CASSEQGSSETQYF.